These 5 T cell receptor beta chains were all obtained from the same sample, sequenced in a study of T-cell reconstitution after alpha-beta-depleted transplantation in children. For TCRbeta, the library was prepared with unique molecular identifiers. TCRdb analysed the PCR reads with MiXCR anew, one entry per CDR3 protein. The sample contains 240,000 or so distinct CDR3 sequences, just under 8.5% of which appear only once. Sequenced material: PBMCs, mostly from graft donor cells, taken 180 days after TCRalphabeta/CD19-depleted stem cell transplant. The receptors here all came from a male patient under 18 who had a stem cell transplant for acute lymphoblastic leukemia, so the T cells may come from the graft donor.

This clonotype was recorded at least ten times. The rearrangement uses TRBV6-5 and TRBJ1-6; 7 positions match TRBD1. With V trimmed by 5 bases and J by 9 bases, 4 bases remained unmatched. This CDR3 comprises 13 residues. In germline, CDR1 is MNHEY, CDR2 SVGAGI. This CDR3 is CASSLRTGSPLHF. CDR3 sequence (DNA): TGTGCCAGCAGTCTACGGACAGGTTCACCCCTCCACTTT.

This clonotype was seen ten or more times. V usage is TRBV11-2 and J usage is TRBJ2-7; perhaps TRBD1 as D (6 bases). V gave up 1 base and J gave up 3 bases, with 16 bases separating them. Germline V gene lookup returns CDR1 SGHAT and CDR2 FQNNGV. The CDR3 sequence is 16 residues long. This CDR3 reads CASSLVQGKRSYEQYF. CDR3 DNA: TGTGCCAGCAGCTTAGTACAGGGCAAGAGAAGCTACGAGCAGTACTTC.

In this sample, this clonotype turned up many times. This chain connects TRBV7-9 to TRBJ2-2, with 9 bases fitting TRBD2. Per germline, CDR1 SEHNR and CDR2 FQNEAQ (reference sequence). The junction had 7 bases not matched to a gene; V was cut back by 4 bases and J by 4 bases. The CDR3 runs to 16 residues. The CDR3 DNA follows: TGTGCCAGCAGCTCCCCGGGACTAGCCCTCACCGGGGAGCTGTTTTTT. Its protein product is CASSSPGLALTGELFF.

This clonotype was detected a few times. This rearrangement joins TRBV28 to TRBJ2-1, with 10 bases aligning to TRBD1. This CDR3 comprises 18 residues. Germline V gene data show CDR1 as MDHEN and CDR2 as SYDVKM. Trimming at V came to 0 bases and at J to 7 bases, leaving 12 bases not matched to a gene. The DNA for the CDR3 is TGTGCCAGCAGTTTATGGTTGAGGGACAGGGGCCGGGGGAATGAGCAGTTCTTC. It is translated as CASSLWLRDRGRGNEQFF.

This clonotype was seen ten or more times. The rearrangement joins TRBV11-3 to TRBJ2-2; 10 bases are a match to TRBD2. Germline CDR1 and CDR2: SGHNT and YENEEA. The CDR3 runs 19 residues. V lost 1 base to trimming and J lost 0 bases; unmatched junction nucleotides: 8. CDR3 coding DNA: TGTGCCAGCAGCTTAGGGTCACTAGCGGGACCCCCGAACACCGGGGAGCTGTTTTTT. Its protein product is CASSLGSLAGPPNTGELFF.